The TCR beta chain under discussion was sequenced for a study of cytomegalovirus exposure and HLA in healthy donors. General study findings and limits: For most TCR beta V segments, an earlier analysis put the productive rate at about 90% or about 30% of the time. It was confirmed in vitro that a few of the CMV-associated chains were specific for CMV antigens. It was approximately 150 TCR beta chains that were listed as cytomegalovirus-associated.

PCR amplification relied on 60 Vbeta primers (plus 13 Jbeta primers). Sequencing was performed with immunoSEQ multiplex PCR; in TCRdb, only in-frame clones are kept and a portion is missing. This table holds over 55,000 clones. Worth noting for this clone: Its cognate antigen is unknown. Other nucleotide sequences in the sample specify the same CDR3.

The CDR3 sequence is 13 residues long. Germline assignment: CDR1 SGHRS and CDR2 YFSETQ. Trimming pared 0 bases from V and 1 base from J, leaving 5 bases between. This TCR was recovered from a boy younger than 18 in good health and CMV-seronegative. Sequenced sample: PBMCs. V and J are TRBV5-1 and TRBJ2-7, with D possibly TRBD1 on 5 matching bases. Here the CDR3 reads CASSLAGSYEQYF. The CDR3 nucleotides are TGCGCCAGCAGCTTGGCAGGGTCCTACGAGCAGTACTTC.